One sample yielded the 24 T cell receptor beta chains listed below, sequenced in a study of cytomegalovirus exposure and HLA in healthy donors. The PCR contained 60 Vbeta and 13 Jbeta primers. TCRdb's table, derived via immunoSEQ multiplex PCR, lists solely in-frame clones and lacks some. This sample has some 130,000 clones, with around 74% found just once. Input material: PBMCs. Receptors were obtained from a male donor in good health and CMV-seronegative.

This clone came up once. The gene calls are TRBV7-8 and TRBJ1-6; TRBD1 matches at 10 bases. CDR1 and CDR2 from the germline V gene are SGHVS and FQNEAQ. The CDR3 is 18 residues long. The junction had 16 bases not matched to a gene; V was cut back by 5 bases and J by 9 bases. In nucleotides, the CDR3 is TGTGCCAGCAGCCCAACCGGGACAGGGGCTCGTGGGGGTTCACCCCTCCACTTT. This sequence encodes CASSPTGTGARGGSPLHF.

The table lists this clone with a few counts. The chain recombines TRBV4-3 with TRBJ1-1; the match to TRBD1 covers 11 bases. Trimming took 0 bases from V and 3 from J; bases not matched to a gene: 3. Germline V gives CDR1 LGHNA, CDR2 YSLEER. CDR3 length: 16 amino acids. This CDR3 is CASSQDGQGADTEAFF. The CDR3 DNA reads TGCGCCAGCAGCCAAGATGGACAGGGGGCGGACACTGAAGCTTTCTTT.

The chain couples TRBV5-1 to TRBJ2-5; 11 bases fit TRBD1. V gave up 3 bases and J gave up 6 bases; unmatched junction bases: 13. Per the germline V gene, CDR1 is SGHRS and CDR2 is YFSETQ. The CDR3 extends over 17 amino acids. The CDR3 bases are TGCGCCAGCAGCTCGCAACACGGACAGGGGGCAATGAAGACCCAGTACTTC. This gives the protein CASSSQHGQGAMKTQYF.

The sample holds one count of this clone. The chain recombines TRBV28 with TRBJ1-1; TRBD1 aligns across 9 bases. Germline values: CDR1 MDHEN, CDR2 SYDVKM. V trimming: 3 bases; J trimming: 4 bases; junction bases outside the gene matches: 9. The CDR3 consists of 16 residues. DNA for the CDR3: TGTGCCAGCAGTTTGCTATTGGGGGACAGGGCCACTGAAGCTTTCTTT. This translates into CASSLLLGDRATEAFF.

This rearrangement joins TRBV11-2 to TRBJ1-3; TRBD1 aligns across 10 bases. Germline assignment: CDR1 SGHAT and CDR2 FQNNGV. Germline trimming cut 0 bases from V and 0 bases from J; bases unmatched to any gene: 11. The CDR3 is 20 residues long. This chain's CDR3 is CASSLEYRGTGDVSGNTIYF. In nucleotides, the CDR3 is TGTGCCAGCAGCTTAGAGTATAGGGGGACAGGGGACGTCTCTGGAAACACCATATATTTT.

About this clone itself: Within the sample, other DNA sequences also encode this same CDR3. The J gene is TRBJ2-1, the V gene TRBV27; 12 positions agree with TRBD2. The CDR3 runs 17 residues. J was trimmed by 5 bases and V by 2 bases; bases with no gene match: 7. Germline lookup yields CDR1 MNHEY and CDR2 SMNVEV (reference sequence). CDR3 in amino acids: CASSLVGGLAGNNEQFF. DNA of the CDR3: TGTGCCAGCAGTTTAGTGGGTGGACTAGCGGGGAACAATGAGCAGTTCTTC.

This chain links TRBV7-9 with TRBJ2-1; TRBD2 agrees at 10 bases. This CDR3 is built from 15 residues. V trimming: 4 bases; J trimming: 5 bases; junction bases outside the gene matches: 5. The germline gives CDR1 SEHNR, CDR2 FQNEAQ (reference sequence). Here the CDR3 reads CASSSSGGGNNEQFF. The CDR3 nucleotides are TGTGCCAGCAGCTCCAGCGGGGGGGGTAACAATGAGCAGTTCTTC.

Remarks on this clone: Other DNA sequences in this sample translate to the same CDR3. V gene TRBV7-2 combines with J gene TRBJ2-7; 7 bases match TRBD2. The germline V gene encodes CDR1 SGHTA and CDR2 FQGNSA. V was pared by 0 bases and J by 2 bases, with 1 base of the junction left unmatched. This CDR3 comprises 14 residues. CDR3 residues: CASSLAGGPYEQYF. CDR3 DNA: TGTGCCAGCAGCTTAGCGGGAGGGCCCTACGAGCAGTACTTC.

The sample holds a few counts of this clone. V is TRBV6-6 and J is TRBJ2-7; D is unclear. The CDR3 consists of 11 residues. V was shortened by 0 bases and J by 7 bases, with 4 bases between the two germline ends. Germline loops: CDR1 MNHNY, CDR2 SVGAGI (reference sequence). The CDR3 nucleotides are TGTGCCAGCAGTTACTCGTTAGAGCAGTACTTC. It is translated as CASSYSLEQYF.

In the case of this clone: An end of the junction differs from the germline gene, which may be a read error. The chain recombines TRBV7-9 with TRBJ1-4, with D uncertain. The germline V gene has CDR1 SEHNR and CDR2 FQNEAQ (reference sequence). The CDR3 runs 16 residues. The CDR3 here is CSSSLYGEVNGEKLFF. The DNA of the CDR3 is TGTTCCAGCAGCTTATATGGGGAGGTGAACGGTGAAAAACTGTTTTTT.

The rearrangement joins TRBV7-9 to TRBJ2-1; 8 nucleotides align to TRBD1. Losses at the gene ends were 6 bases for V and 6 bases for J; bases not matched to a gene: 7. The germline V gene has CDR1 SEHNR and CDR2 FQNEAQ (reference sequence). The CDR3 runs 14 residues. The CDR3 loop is CASSPQGAGNEQFF. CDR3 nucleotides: TGTGCCAGCAGTCCTCAGGGGGCAGGCAATGAGCAGTTCTTC.

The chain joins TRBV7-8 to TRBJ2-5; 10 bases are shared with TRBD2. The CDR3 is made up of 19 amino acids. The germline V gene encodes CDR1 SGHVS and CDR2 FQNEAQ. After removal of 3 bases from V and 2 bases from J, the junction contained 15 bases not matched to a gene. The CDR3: CASSFLAGLARRTQETQYF. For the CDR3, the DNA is TGTGCCAGCAGCTTTCTCGCGGGACTAGCGCGACGAACTCAAGAGACCCAGTACTTC.

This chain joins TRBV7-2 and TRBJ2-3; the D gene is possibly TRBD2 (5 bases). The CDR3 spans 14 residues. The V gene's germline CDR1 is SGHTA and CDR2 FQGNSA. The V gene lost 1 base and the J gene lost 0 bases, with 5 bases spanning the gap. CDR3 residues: CASSLGTSTDTQYF. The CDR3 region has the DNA TGTGCCAGCAGCTTAGGGACTAGCACAGATACGCAGTATTTT.

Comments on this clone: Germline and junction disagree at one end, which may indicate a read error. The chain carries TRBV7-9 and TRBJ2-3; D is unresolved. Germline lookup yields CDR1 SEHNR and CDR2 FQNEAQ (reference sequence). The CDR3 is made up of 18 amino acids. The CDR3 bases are TGTTCCAGCAGCTCACCCTACCAGACTTACACTAGCACAGATACGCAGTATTTT. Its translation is CSSSSPYQTYTSTDTQYF.

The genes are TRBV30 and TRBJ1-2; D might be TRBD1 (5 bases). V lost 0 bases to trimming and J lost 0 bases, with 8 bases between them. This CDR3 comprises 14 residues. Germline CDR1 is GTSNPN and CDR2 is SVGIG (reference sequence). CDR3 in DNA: TGTGCCTGGAGTGTTGGGGGGGCTAACTATGGCTACACCTTC. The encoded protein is CAWSVGGANYGYTF.

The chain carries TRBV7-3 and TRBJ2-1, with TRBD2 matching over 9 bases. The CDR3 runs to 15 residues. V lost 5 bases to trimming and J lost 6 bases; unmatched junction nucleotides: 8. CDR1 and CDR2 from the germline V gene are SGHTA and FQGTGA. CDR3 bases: TGTGCCAGCAGCGCAGGGGCTAGCGGGACCAATGAGCAGTTCTTC. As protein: CASSAGASGTNEQFF.

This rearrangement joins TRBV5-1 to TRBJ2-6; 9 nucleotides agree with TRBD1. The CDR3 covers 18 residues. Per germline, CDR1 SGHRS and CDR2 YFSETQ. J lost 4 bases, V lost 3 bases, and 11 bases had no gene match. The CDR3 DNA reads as TGCGCCAGCAGCTCGTGGACAGGGGCCTTGCTAGGGGCCAACGTCCTGACTTTC. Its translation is CASSSWTGALLGANVLTF.

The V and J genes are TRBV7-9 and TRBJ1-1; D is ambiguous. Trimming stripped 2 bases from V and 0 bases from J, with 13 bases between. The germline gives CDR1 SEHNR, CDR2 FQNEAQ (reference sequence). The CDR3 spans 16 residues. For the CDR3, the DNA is TGTGCCAGCAGCTTAATGCGGAGTAGCTTGAACACTGAAGCTTTCTTT. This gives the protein CASSLMRSSLNTEAFF.

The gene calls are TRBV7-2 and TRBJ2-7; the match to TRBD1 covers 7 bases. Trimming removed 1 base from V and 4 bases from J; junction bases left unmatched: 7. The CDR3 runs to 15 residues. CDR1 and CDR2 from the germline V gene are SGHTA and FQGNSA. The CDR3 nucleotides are TGTGCCAGCAGCTTAGTTACAGGGGATATATACGAGCAGTACTTC. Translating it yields CASSLVTGDIYEQYF. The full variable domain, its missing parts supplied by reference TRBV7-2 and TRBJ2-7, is GAGVSQSPSNKVTEKGKDVELRCDPISGHTALYWYRQSLGQGLEFLIYFQGNSAPDKSGLPSDRFSAERTGGSVSTLTIQRTQQEDSAVYLCASSLVTGDIYEQYFGPGTRLTVT.

The CDR3 bases are TGTGCCAGCTCCCCGCAGGTCTCTGGGGCCAACGTCCTGACTTTC. This sequence encodes CASSPQVSGANVLTF. The rearrangement joins TRBV27 to TRBJ2-6; D unclear. Germline CDR1 reads MNHEY; CDR2 reads SMNVEV (reference sequence). V lost 8 bases, J lost 0 bases, and 11 bases lay in between. The CDR3 contains 15 residues.

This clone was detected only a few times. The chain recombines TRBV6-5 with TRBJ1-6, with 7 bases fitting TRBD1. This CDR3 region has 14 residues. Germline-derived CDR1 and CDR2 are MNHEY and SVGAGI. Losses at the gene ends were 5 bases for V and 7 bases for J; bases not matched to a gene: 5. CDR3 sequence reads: CASSGRQGNSPLHF. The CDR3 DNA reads TGTGCCAGCAGTGGACGACAGGGAAATTCACCCCTCCACTTT.

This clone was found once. The CDR3 sequence: CASSPSGEGTDTQYF. In DNA, the CDR3 is TGTGCCAGCAGCCCCAGCGGGGAGGGCACAGATACGCAGTATTTT. The chain joins TRBV13 to TRBJ2-3; 7 bases match TRBD2. Per germline, CDR1 PRHDT and CDR2 FYEKMQ (reference sequence). CDR3 size: 15 residues. Germline trimming cut 5 bases from V and 1 base from J; bases unmatched to any gene: 6.

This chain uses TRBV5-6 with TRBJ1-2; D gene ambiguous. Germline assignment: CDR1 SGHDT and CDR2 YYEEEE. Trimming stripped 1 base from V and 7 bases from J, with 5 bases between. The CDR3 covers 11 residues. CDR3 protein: CASSLRGGYTF. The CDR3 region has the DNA TGTGCCAGCAGCTTGCGGGGTGGCTACACCTTC.

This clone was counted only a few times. In DNA form, the CDR3 reads TGCAGCGTCAAACACCCCAGGATGAACACTGAAGCTTTCTTT. Translating gives CSVKHPRMNTEAFF. The rearrangement uses TRBV29-1 and TRBJ1-1; D not resolved. Germline V gives CDR1 SQVTM, CDR2 ANQGSEA. This CDR3 comprises 14 residues. V was cut by 6 bases and J by 0 bases, with 14 bases left in between.